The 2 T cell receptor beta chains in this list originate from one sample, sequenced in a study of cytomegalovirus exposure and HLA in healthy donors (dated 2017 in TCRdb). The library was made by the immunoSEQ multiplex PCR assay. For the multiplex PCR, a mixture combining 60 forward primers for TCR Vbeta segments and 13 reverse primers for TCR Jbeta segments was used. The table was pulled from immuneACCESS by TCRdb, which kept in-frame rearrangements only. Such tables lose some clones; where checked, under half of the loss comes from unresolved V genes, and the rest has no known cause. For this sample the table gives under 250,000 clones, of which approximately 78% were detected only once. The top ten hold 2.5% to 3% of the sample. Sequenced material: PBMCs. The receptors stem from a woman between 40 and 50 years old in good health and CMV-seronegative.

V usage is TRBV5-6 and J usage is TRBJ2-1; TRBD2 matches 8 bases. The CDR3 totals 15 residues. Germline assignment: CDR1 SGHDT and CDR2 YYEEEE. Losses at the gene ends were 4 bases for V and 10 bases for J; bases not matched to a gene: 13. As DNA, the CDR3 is TGTGCCAGCAGCCCCTTCGCGGGAGGTGGGGTAGAGCAGTTCTTC. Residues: CASSPFAGGGVEQFF.

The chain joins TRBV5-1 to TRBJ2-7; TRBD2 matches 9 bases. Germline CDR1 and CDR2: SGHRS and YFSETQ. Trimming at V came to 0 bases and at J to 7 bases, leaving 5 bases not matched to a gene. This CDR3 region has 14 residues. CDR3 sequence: CASSLVAGAREQYF. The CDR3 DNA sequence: TGCGCCAGCAGCTTGGTAGCGGGAGCGCGGGAGCAGTACTTC.